The source of this TCR beta chain is a study of cytomegalovirus exposure and HLA in healthy donors. V lost 5 bases and J lost 1, with 11 bases in between. Germline V gene data show CDR1 as SGHVS and CDR2 as FQNEAQ. The CDR3 runs 14 residues. This clone was seen more than once but under ten times. Its antigen is unidentified. The PCR had 60 Vbeta and 13 Jbeta primers. Sequencing used immunoSEQ multiplex PCR; TCRdb keeps in-frame clones, though not all of them. The sample contains over 150,000 clones, about four fifths of which appear only once. Study results and limitations: A later analysis appeared to link common viral pathogens to several of the most significant clusters.

The sample taken for sequencing was PBMCs. The TCR sequence derives from a male donor in good health and CMV-seropositive. V and J are TRBV7-8 and TRBJ1-1, with D possibly TRBD1 on 6 matching bases. This CDR3 is CASSDGTPNTEAFF. The CDR3 region has the DNA TGTGCCAGCAGCGACGGGACACCGAACACTGAAGCTTTCTTT.